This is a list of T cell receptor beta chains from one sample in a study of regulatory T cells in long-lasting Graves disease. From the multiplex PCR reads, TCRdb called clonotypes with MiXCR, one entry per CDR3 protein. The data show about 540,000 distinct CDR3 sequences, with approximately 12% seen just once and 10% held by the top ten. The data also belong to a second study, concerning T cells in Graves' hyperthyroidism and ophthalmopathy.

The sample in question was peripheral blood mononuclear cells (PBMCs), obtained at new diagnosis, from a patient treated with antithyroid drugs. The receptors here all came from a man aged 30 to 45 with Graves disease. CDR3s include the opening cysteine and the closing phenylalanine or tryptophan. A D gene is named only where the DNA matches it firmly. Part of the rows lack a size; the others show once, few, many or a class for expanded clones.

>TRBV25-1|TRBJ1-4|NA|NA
CASSESNPDEKLFF
TGTGCCAGCAGTGAATCGAACCCCGATGAAAAACTGTTTTTT
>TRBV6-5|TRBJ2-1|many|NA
CASSYSFSRDEQFF
TGTGCCAGCAGTTACTCTTTCAGTAGGGATGAGCAGTTCTTC
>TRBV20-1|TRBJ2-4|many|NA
CSARERRVLAKNIQYF
TGCAGTGCTAGAGAAAGGCGGGTTCTAGCCAAAAACATTCAGTACTTC
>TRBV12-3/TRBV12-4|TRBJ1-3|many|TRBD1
CASKKRGQAGATIYF
TGTGCCAGCAAAAAAAGGGGACAGGCGGGAGCCACCATATATTTT
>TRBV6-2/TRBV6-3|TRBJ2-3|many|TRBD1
CASSYVGDRGPDTQYF
TGTGCCAGCAGTTACGTTGGGGACAGGGGGCCAGATACGCAGTATTTT
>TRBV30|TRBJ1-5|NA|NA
CAWSKDGNQPQHF
TGTGCCTGGAGCAAAGACGGAAATCAGCCCCAGCATTTT
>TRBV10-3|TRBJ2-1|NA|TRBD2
CAISRVLAGGRNEQFF
TGTGCCATCAGTAGGGTTCTAGCGGGAGGTCGGAATGAGCAGTTCTTC
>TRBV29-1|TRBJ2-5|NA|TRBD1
CSVKQGAGETQYF
TGCAGCGTAAAACAGGGGGCCGGAGAGACCCAGTACTTC
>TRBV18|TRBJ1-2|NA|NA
CASSPPGPRVPYGYTF
TGTGCCAGCTCACCTCCGGGGCCAAGGGTTCCCTATGGCTACACCTTC
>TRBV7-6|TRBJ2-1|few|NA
CASIPTPPSAGSYNEQFF
TGTGCCAGCATCCCAACCCCCCCTAGCGCGGGATCCTACAATGAGCAGTTCTTC
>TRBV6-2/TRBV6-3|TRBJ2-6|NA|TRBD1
CASSSAGTGTGANVLTF
TGTGCCAGCAGTAGCGCCGGGACAGGGACTGGGGCCAACGTCCTGACTTTC
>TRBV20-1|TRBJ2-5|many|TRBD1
CSAKTGGTLLETQYF
TGCAGTGCTAAAACAGGGGGCACCTTGCTGGAGACCCAGTACTTC
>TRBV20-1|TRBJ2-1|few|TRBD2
CSATLAGALNEQFF
TGCAGTGCCACTCTCGCGGGAGCCCTCAATGAGCAGTTCTTC
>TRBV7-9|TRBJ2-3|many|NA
CASSLRDFTDTQYF
TGTGCCAGCAGCCTCCGGGACTTCACAGATACGCAGTATTTT
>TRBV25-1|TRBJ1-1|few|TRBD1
CASSDQGAIEAFF
TGTGCCAGCAGTGACCAGGGGGCTATTGAAGCTTTCTTT
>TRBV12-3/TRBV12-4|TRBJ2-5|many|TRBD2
CASSFASGRGSETQYF
TGTGCCAGCAGTTTTGCTAGCGGGAGAGGTTCGGAGACCCAGTACTTC
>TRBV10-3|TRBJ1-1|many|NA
CAISEPNLGGLEAFF
TGTGCCATCAGTGAGCCTAATTTGGGGGGCCTTGAAGCTTTCTTT
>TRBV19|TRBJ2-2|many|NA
CATSQQGLHGELFF
TGTGCCACATCCCAACAGGGCCTCCACGGGGAGCTGTTTTTT
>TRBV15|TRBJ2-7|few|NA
CATSGASSYEQYF
TGTGCCACCAGCGGGGCGAGCTCCTACGAGCAGTACTTC
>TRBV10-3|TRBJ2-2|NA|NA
CAIAGDTGELFF
TGTGCCATCGCAGGGGACACCGGGGAGCTGTTTTTT
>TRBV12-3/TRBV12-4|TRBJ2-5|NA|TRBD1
CASRDRARETQYF
TGTGCCAGCCGGGACAGGGCCAGGGAGACCCAGTACTTC
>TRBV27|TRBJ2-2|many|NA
CASSSREGELFF
TGTGCCAGCAGTTCAAGGGAGGGGGAGCTGTTTTTT
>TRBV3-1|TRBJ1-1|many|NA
CASSQDRGYTEAFF
TGTGCCAGCAGCCAAGACAGGGGATACACTGAAGCTTTCTTT